The T cell receptor beta chain under discussion was sequenced for a study of OX40 agonist ivuxolimab in advanced cancers. Overall study: The patients received ivuxolimab by intravenous route every 2 weeks at 0.01 to 10 mg/kg. Study outcomes and limitations: Individuals who were partial responders at 0.1-3.0 mg/kg had clonal expansion that ranked among the lowest.

Germline-derived CDR1 and CDR2 are LNHDA and SQIVND (reference sequence). Trimming took 5 bases from V and 1 from J, leaving 9 bases between them. CDR3 length equals 14 residues. TCRdb's table, derived via immunoSEQ multiplex PCR, lists solely in-frame clones and lacks some. The data show some 59,000 clones, 65% to 90% seen once. Note on this clone: Its antigen is not known.

The TCR was taken from an adult with an advanced solid tumor such as melanoma, head and neck, liver or kidney cancer. Sample: CD4+ or CD8+ T cells sorted from blood, taken in a trial of the OX40 agonist ivuxolimab. The rearrangement joins TRBV19 to TRBJ1-5; D not certain. This chain's CDR3 is CASSRPRSNQPQHF. CDR3 DNA sequence: TGTGCCAGTAGTCGTCCACGAAGCAATCAGCCCCAGCATTTT.